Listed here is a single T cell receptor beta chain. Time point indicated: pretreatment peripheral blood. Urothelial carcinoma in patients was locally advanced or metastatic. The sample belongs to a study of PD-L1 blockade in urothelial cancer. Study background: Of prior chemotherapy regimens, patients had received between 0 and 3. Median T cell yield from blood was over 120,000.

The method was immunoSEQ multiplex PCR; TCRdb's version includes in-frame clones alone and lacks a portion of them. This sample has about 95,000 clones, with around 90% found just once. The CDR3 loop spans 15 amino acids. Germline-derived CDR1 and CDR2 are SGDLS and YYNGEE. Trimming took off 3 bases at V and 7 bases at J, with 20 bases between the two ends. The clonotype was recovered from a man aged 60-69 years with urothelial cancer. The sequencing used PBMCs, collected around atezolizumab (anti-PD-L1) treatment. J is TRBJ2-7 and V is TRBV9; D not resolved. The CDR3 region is CASSASGSPNNEQYF. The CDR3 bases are TGTGCCAGCAGCGCCTCAGGTTCCCCGAATAATGAGCAGTACTTC.